A selection of T cell receptor beta chains follows, all from one sample in a study of blood T cell repertoires in COVID-19. The protocol was immunoSEQ multiplex PCR, while the TCRdb copy is restricted to in-frame clones and leaves out a portion. The table lists 63,000 or so clones, around 87% of them singletons. The sequenced material came from peripheral blood. These receptors originate from a man between 65 and 79 years old with active COVID-19. The CDR3 runs from the conserved cysteine through the conserved F or W. The D gene is left open where the match is weak. Size values are once, few and many counts, or a class for expanded clones, and some rows have none.

CDR3 DNA | CDR3 protein | V gene | D gene | J gene | clone size
TGTGCCAGTAGTGTACAAACCAAAAACATTCAGTACTTC | CASSVQTKNIQYF | TRBV19 | . | TRBJ2-4 | .
TGTGCCATCAGCCCCACTAGCGGGAGCTCCTACAATGAGCAGTTCTTC | CAISPTSGSSYNEQFF | TRBV10-3 | TRBD2 | TRBJ2-1 | .
TGCGCCAGCAGCTTGGTGGCAGGGGGAACCTACGAGCAGTACTTC | CASSLVAGGTYEQYF | TRBV5-1 | TRBD1 | TRBJ2-7 | .
TGTGCCAGCAGCTTAGGGGGGATAGACAGGCGCCCAACCTACGAGCAGTACTTC | CASSLGGIDRRPTYEQYF | TRBV7-2 | . | TRBJ2-7 | .
TGTGCCAGCAGCCCGGGGGCTAGCGGACCCTACGAGCAGTACTTC | CASSPGASGPYEQYF | TRBV5-8 | . | TRBJ2-7 | .
TGTGCCTGGAGTCCCCCCCAGGGGTTGAGGTCTGGCTACACCTTC | CAWSPPQGLRSGYTF | TRBV30 | . | TRBJ1-2 | .
TGTGCCAGCAGCCGGGGTTGGTTAGGAGACACCGGGGAGCTGTTTTTT | CASSRGWLGDTGELFF | TRBV5-5 | . | TRBJ2-2 | once
TGTGCCACCAGTGGCGAAAGCGGGAGGGCCCCCTACGAGCAGTACTTC | CATSGESGRAPYEQYF | TRBV24-1 | TRBD2 | TRBJ2-7 | .
TGTGCCAGCTCACCACGGGCAGACACTGAAGCTTTCTTT | CASSPRADTEAFF | TRBV18 | . | TRBJ1-1 | .
TGTGCCAGCAGCGCAACAGGGGCGGGTCAGCCCCAGCATTTT | CASSATGAGQPQHF | TRBV5-6 | TRBD1 | TRBJ1-5 | .
TGTGCCAGCAGCTTAGGGTGGGGACAGGGGGCCAGTTCACCCCTCCACTTT | CASSLGWGQGASSPLHF | TRBV7-2 | TRBD1 | TRBJ1-6 | .
TGTGCCAGCAGCCCACCCCGCAGGGGGCGATCTGGCTCCTACGAGCAGTACTTC | CASSPPRRGRSGSYEQYF | TRBV28 | TRBD1 | TRBJ2-7 | .
TGTGCCAGCAGTTTCCCATCGACAGGGGGCCTCGCAACTAATGAAAAACTGTTTTTT | CASSFPSTGGLATNEKLFF | TRBV28 | TRBD1 | TRBJ1-4 | .
TGTGCCAGCAGTGAACCGGGACTAGCGGCCCTATCAAGGGGTACGCAGTATTTT | CASSEPGLAALSRGTQYF | TRBV6-1 | TRBD2 | TRBJ2-3 | .
TGCGCCAGCAGCTTTGGGCGTCAAGAGACCCAGTACTTC | CASSFGRQETQYF | TRBV5-1 | . | TRBJ2-5 | once
TGTGCCAGCAGCACTCGCCGGACTAGCGGCTACGAGCAGTACTTC | CASSTRRTSGYEQYF | TRBV7-2 | TRBD2 | TRBJ2-7 | .
TGTGCCAGCAGCCTCGACAGGGACCACGAGCAGTACTTC | CASSLDRDHEQYF | TRBV11-2 | TRBD1 | TRBJ2-7 | .
TGCGCCAGCAGCCAAGAAAGGGGACTAGCGGGAGGGCCGATGAGAGATACGCAGTATTTT | CASSQERGLAGGPMRDTQYF | TRBV4-1 | TRBD2 | TRBJ2-3 | .
TGTGCCAGTAGTCCCAATTGGGGACTAACCTCCAATGAGCAGTTCTTC | CASSPNWGLTSNEQFF | TRBV19 | TRBD2 | TRBJ2-1 | .
TGTGCCAGCAGTGAAGGGCGGGCGGAGCACACCGGGGAGCTGTTTTTT | CASSEGRAEHTGELFF | TRBV6-1 | . | TRBJ2-2 | .
TGTGCCAGCAGCTTGGGGGCGGGAGTGGGCAAAAACATTCAGTACTTC | CASSLGAGVGKNIQYF | TRBV5-6 | TRBD2 | TRBJ2-4 | .
TGTGCCAGCAGCTTTCGGAGGAAAGAGACCCAGTACTTC | CASSFRRKETQYF | TRBV5-4 | . | TRBJ2-5 | .
TGTGCCAGCAGCTTAGAGGGGACTACACACAATGAGCAGTTCTTC | CASSLEGTTHNEQFF | TRBV7-2 | TRBD2 | TRBJ2-1 | .
TGTGCCAGCAGTCCCCCCGAGGCGGCTAATGAAAAACTGTTTTTT | CASSPPEAANEKLFF | TRBV27 | . | TRBJ1-4 | .
TGTGCCAGCAGTTCCTCCCTCTACGAGCAGTACTTC | CASSSSLYEQYF | TRBV6-5 | . | TRBJ2-7 | .
TGTGCCAGCAGCTTAGCGAGGCAGACCTACGAGCAGTACTTC | CASSLARQTYEQYF | TRBV7-2 | . | TRBJ2-7 | few
TGTGCCACCAGTGACGGCGGGAGGGCTTACAATGAGCAGTTCTTC | CATSDGGRAYNEQFF | TRBV24-1 | TRBD2 | TRBJ2-1 | .
TGTGCCAGCAGCCGGACAGGGGGCGGGGATACGCAGTATTTT | CASSRTGGGDTQYF | TRBV7-2 | TRBD1 | TRBJ2-3 | .
TGTGCCAGCAGCACCCAACAGGGCAATGAGCAGTTCTTC | CASSTQQGNEQFF | TRBV6-2/TRBV6-3 | . | TRBJ2-1 | .
TGTGCCAGCGAGCGGAAAGAGACCCAGTACTTC | CASERKETQYF | TRBV28 | . | TRBJ2-5 | .
TGTGCCTGGAGTGTAAGCAGGGTACGGGGCAATCAGCCCCAGCATTTT | CAWSVSRVRGNQPQHF | TRBV30 | . | TRBJ1-5 | .
TGTGCCAGCAGACGGGGGGGGACTAATGAAAAACTGTTTTTT | CASRRGGTNEKLFF | TRBV6-6 | . | TRBJ1-4 | .